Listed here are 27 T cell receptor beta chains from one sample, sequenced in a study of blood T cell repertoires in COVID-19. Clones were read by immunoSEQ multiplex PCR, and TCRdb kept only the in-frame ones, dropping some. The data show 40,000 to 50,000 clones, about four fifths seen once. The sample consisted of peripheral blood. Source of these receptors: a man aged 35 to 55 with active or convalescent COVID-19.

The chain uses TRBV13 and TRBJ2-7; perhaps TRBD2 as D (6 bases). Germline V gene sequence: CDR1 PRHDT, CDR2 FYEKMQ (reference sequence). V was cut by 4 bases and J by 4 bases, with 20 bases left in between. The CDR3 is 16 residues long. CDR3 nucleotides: TGTGCCAGCAGCTCCCGCGGGTCCGGGAGAATGTACGAGCAGTACTTC. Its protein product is CASSSRGSGRMYEQYF.

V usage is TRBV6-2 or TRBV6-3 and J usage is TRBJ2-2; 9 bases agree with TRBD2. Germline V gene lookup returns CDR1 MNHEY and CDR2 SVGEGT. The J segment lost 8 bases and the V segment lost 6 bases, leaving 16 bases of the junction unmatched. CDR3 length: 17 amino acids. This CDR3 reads CASSPLRRLAVGGELFF. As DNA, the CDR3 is TGTGCCAGCAGCCCTCTGCGCCGACTAGCGGTTGGAGGGGAGCTGTTTTTT.

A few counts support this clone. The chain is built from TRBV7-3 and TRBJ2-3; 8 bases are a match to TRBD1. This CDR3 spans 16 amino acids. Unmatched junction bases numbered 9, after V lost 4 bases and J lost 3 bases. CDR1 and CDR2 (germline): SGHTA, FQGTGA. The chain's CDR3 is CASSSGQGRRTDTQYF. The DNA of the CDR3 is TGTGCCAGCAGCTCCGGACAGGGTCGAAGAACAGATACGCAGTATTTT. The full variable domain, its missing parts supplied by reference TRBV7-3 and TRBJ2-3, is GAGVSQTPSNKVTEKGKYVELRCDPISGHTALYWYRQSLGQGPEFLIYFQGTGAADDSGLPNDRFFAVRPEGSVSTLKIQRTERGDSAVYLCASSSGQGRRTDTQYFGPGTRLTVL.

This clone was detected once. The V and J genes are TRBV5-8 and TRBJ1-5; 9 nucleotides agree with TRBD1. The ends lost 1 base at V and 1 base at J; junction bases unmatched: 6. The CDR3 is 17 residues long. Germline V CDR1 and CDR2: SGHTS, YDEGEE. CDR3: CASSLPPDRGSNQPQHF. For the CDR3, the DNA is TGTGCCAGCAGCTTGCCCCCGGACAGGGGAAGCAATCAGCCCCAGCATTTT.

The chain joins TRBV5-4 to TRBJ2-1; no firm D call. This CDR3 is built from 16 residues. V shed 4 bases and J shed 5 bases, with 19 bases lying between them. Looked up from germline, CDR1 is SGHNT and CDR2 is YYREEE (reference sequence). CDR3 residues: CASSPLPSRRNNEQFF. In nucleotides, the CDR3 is TGTGCCAGCAGCCCTCTCCCATCGCGGCGGAACAATGAGCAGTTCTTC.

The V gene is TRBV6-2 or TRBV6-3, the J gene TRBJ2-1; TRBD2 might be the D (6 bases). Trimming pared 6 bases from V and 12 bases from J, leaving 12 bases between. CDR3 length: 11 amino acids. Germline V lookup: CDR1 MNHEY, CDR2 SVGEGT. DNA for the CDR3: TGTGCCAGCAGCCGGGACTTGTGGCAGTTCTTC. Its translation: CASSRDLWQFF.

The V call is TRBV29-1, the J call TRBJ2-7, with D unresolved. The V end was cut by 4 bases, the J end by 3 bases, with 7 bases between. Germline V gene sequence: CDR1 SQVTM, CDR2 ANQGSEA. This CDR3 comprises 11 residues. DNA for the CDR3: TGCAGCGTTGTACAGATCTACGAGCAGTACTTC. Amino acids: CSVVQIYEQYF.

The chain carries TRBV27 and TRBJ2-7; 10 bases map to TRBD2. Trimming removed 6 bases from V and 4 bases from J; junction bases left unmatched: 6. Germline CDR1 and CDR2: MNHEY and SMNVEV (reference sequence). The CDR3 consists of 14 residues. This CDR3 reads CASSLSGRWYEQYF. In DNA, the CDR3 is TGTGCCAGCAGCCTTAGCGGGAGGTGGTACGAGCAGTACTTC.

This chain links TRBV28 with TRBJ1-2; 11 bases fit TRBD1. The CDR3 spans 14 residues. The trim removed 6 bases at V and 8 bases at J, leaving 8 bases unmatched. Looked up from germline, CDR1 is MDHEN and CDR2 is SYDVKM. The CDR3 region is CASRIGQGAGGYTF. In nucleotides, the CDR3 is TGTGCCAGCAGGATCGGACAGGGGGCGGGCGGCTACACCTTC.

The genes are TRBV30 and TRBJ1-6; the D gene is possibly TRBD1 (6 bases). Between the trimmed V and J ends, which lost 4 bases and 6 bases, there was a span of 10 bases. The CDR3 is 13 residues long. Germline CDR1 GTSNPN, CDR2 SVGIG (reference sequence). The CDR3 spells CAWNDRPNSPLHF. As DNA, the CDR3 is TGTGCCTGGAACGACAGGCCTAATTCACCCCTCCACTTT.

CDR3 bases: TGTGCCTGGAGTGTAGACTGGAATGAGCAGTTCTTC. The encoded protein is CAWSVDWNEQFF. The genes are TRBV30 and TRBJ2-1, with no clear D. The V gene lost 0 bases and the J gene lost 7 bases, with 7 bases spanning the gap. The CDR3 loop spans 12 amino acids. Germline loops: CDR1 GTSNPN, CDR2 SVGIG (reference sequence).

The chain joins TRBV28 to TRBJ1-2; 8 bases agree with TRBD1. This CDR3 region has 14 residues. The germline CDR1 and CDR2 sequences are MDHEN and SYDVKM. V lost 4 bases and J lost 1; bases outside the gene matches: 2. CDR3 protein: CASSSGGSNYGYTF. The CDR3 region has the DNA TGTGCCAGCAGTTCAGGGGGCAGTAACTATGGCTACACCTTC.

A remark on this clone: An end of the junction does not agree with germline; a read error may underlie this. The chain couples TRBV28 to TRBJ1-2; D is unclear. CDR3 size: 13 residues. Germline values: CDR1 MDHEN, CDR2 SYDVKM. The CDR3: CASSLFPKYGYTF. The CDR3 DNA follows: TGTGCCAGCAGTTTGTTTCCTAAATATGGCTACACCTTC.

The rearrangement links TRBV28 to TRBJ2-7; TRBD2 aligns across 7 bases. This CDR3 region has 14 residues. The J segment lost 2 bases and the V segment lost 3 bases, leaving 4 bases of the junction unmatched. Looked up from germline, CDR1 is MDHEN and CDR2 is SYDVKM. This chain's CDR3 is CASSLGGGAYEQYF. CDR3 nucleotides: TGTGCCAGCAGTTTGGGCGGGGGTGCCTACGAGCAGTACTTC.

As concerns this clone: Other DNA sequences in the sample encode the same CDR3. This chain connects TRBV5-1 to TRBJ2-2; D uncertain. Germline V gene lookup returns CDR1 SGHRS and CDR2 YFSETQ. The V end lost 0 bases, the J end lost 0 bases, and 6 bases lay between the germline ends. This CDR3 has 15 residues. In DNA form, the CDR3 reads TGCGCCAGCAGCTTGGCGCAGGCGAACACCGGGGAGCTGTTTTTT. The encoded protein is CASSLAQANTGELFF.

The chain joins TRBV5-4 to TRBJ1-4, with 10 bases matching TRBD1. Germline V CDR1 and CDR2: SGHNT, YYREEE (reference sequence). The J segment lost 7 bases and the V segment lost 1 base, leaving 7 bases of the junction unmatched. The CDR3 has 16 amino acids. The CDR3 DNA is TGTGCCAGCAGCTTGAGGACAGGGGGTGGAAGTGAAAAACTGTTTTTT. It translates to CASSLRTGGGSEKLFF.

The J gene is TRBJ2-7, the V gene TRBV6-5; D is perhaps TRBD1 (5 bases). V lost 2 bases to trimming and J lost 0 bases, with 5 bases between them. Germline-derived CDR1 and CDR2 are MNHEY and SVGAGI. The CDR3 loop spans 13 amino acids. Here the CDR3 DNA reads TGTGCCAGCAGTTACGACAGCTCCTACGAGCAGTACTTC. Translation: CASSYDSSYEQYF.

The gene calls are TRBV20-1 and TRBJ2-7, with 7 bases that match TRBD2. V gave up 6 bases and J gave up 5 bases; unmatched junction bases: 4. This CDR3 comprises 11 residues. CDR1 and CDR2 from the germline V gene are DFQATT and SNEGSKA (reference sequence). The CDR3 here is CSAASGHEQYF. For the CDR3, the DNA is TGCAGTGCCGCTAGCGGTCACGAGCAGTACTTC.

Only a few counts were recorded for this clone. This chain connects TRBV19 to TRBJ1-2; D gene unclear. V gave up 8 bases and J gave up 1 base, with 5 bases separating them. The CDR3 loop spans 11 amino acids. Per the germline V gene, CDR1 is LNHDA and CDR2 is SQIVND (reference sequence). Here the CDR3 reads CASRDNYGYTF. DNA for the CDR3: TGTGCCAGTCGGGATAACTATGGCTACACCTTC. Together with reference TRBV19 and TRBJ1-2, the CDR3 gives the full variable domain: DGGITQSPKYLFRKEGQNVTLSCEQNLNHDAMYWYRQDPGQGLRLIYYSQIVNDFQKGDIAEGYSVSREKKESFPLTVTSAQKNPTAFYLCASRDNYGYTFGSGTRLTVV.

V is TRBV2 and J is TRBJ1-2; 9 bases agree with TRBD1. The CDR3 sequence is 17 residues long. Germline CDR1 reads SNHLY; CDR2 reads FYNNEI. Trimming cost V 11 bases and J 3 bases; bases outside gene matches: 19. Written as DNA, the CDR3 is TGTGCCCAGCAACGCTTTTCGAACAGGGGGCGTGACTATGGCTACACCTTC. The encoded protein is CAQQRFSNRGRDYGYTF.

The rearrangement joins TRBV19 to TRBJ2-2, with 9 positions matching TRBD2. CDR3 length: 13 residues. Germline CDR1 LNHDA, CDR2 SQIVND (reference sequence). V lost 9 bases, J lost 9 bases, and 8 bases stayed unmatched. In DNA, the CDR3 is TGTGCCAGCGCGGGGGGGCAGGGAAGGGAGCTGTTTTTT. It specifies CASAGGQGRELFF.

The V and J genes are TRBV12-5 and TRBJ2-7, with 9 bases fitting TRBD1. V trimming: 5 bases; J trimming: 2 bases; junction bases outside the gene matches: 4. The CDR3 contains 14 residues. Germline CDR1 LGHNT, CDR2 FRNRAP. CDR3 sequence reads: CASGPRTGAYEQYF. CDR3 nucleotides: TGTGCTAGTGGTCCCCGGACAGGGGCCTACGAGCAGTACTTC.

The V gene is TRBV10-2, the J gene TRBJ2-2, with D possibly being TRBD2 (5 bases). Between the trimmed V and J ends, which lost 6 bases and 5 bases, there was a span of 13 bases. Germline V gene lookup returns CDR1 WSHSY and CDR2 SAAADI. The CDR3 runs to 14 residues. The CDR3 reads CASSRSGSTGELFF. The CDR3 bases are TGCGCCAGCAGCCGATCTGGGAGTACCGGGGAGCTGTTTTTT.

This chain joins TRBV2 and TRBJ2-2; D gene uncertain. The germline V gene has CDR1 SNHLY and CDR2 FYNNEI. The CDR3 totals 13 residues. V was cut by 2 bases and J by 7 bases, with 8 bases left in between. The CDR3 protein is CASSETVVGELFF. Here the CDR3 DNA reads TGTGCCAGCAGTGAAACGGTGGTCGGGGAGCTGTTTTTT. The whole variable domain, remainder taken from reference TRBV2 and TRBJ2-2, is EPEVTQTPSHQVTQMGQEVILRCVPISNHLYFYWYRQILGQKVEFLVSFYNNEISEKSEIFDDQFSVERPDGSNFTLKIRSTKLEDSAMYFCASSETVVGELFFGEGSRLTVL.

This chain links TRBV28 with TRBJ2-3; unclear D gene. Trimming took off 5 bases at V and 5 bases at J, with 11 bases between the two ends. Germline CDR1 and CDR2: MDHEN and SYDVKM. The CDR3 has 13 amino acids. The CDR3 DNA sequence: TGTGCCAGCAGTCCCCCCTGGCAAGATACGCAGTATTTT. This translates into CASSPPWQDTQYF.

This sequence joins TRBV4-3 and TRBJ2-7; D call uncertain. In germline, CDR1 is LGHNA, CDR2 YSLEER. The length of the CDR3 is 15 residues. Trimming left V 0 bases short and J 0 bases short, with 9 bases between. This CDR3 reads CASSQDISDSYEQYF. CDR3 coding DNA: TGCGCCAGCAGCCAAGATATAAGCGACTCCTACGAGCAGTACTTC.

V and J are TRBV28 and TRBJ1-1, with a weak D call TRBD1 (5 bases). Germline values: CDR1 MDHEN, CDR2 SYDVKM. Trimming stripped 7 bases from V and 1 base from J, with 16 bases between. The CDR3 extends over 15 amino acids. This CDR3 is CASTSIDRPNTEAFF. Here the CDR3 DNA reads TGTGCCAGCACATCCATAGACAGACCGAACACTGAAGCTTTCTTT.